The clone carrying this T cell receptor beta chain rates as medium-sized. Its antigen remains unknown. J was trimmed by 1 base and V by 2 bases; bases with no gene match: 3. The CDR3 is made up of 14 amino acids. Looked up from germline, CDR1 is SGHKS and CDR2 is YYEKEE (reference sequence). This sample is drawn from a study of OX40 agonist ivuxolimab in advanced cancers. The assay was immunoSEQ multiplex PCR, and TCRdb's table has in-frame clones only and misses some. The sample yields roughly 10,000 clones, roughly 71% seen once. Findings and limits, study-wide: Averaged across samples, CD8+ T cells carried more expanded clones than CD4+ did.

V is TRBV5-5 and J is TRBJ2-7; 7 nucleotides align to TRBD1. The origin of this receptor is an adult with an advanced solid tumor such as melanoma, head and neck, liver or kidney cancer. The material was CD4+ or CD8+ T cells sorted from blood, obtained in a trial of the OX40 agonist ivuxolimab. CDR3 amino acids: CASSFRDRSYEQYF. DNA for the CDR3: TGTGCCAGCAGCTTTCGGGACAGATCCTACGAGCAGTACTTC. Filled out from reference TRBV5-5 and TRBJ2-7, the complete variable domain reads DAGVTQSPTHLIKTRGQQVTLRCSPISGHKSVSWYQQVLGQGPQFIFQYYEKEERGRGNFPDRFSARQFPNYSSELNVNALLLGDSALYLCASSFRDRSYEQYFGPGTRLTVT.